These T cell receptor beta chains were read from a single sample in a study of cytomegalovirus exposure and HLA in healthy donors. The data were produced by immunoSEQ multiplex PCR, yet TCRdb's version contains in-frame clones alone and is incomplete. The sample contains some 150,000 clones, approximately 10% of which appear only once. Material: PBMCs. The receptors here all came from a woman in her 40s in good health and CMV-seropositive. CDR3s include the opening cysteine and the closing phenylalanine or tryptophan. Fields, in order: J gene, V gene, clone size, CDR3 protein. Size tells how often a clone was seen (once, few, many) or the class of an expanded clone, and some rows leave it out.

j_gene: TRBJ2-1
v_gene: TRBV5-6
abundance: .
CDR3aa: CASSEAGTGSFNEQFF

j_gene: TRBJ2-3
v_gene: TRBV5-6
abundance: .
CDR3aa: CASSLSRRRSMSTDTQYF

j_gene: TRBJ1-5
v_gene: TRBV19
abundance: few
CDR3aa: CASSMEGRVWHF

j_gene: TRBJ1-2
v_gene: TRBV12-5
abundance: .
CDR3aa: CASGFVRAPTGVYTF

j_gene: TRBJ2-5
v_gene: TRBV5-5
abundance: .
CDR3aa: CASSPNKRAGGLQETQYF

j_gene: TRBJ1-5
v_gene: TRBV21-1
abundance: .
CDR3aa: CASSTRGKFSQPQHF

j_gene: TRBJ2-1
v_gene: TRBV11-3
abundance: .
CDR3aa: CASSDPGLAGEQFF

j_gene: TRBJ1-2
v_gene: TRBV18
abundance: few
CDR3aa: CASSPPSQQGAGGYTF

j_gene: TRBJ2-3
v_gene: TRBV7-9
abundance: few
CDR3aa: CASSLGSGGATDTQYF

j_gene: TRBJ1-4
v_gene: TRBV6-6
abundance: few
CDR3aa: CASRVGQLNEKLFF

j_gene: TRBJ2-2
v_gene: TRBV4-3
abundance: .
CDR3aa: CASSPGPKGYTGELFF

j_gene: TRBJ2-2
v_gene: TRBV4-3
abundance: many
CDR3aa: CASSQDLGRFTGELFF

j_gene: TRBJ1-1
v_gene: TRBV21-1
abundance: few
CDR3aa: CASSSRGAGTGAFF

j_gene: TRBJ2-5
v_gene: TRBV5-1
abundance: few
CDR3aa: CASRPGGTGFQETQYF

j_gene: TRBJ2-7
v_gene: TRBV12-1
abundance: .
CDR3aa: CASRPALKYEKYF

j_gene: TRBJ2-5
v_gene: TRBV27
abundance: few
CDR3aa: CASSLKRGRGETQYF

j_gene: TRBJ2-1
v_gene: TRBV10-2
abundance: .
CDR3aa: CASSGGTEQFF

j_gene: TRBJ1-2
v_gene: TRBV7-9
abundance: few
CDR3aa: CASSLVPQEQGPNYGYTF

j_gene: TRBJ1-1
v_gene: TRBV12-5
abundance: .
CDR3aa: CASGLGRTVTEAFF

j_gene: .
v_gene: TRBV9
abundance: .
CDR3aa: CASSPRTGGHEQYF

j_gene: TRBJ2-1
v_gene: TRBV12-5
abundance: .
CDR3aa: CASGPRGGGSSYNEQFF

j_gene: TRBJ1-5
v_gene: TRBV6-1
abundance: .
CDR3aa: CASRTGWNQPQHF

j_gene: TRBJ1-6
v_gene: TRBV4-1
abundance: few
CDR3aa: CASSQALVSPLHF

j_gene: TRBJ1-5
v_gene: TRBV19
abundance: .
CDR3aa: CASTRTGLGTFSGQPQHF

j_gene: TRBJ2-2
v_gene: TRBV4-1
abundance: few
CDR3aa: CASSPASGGDAGELFF

j_gene: TRBJ1-2
v_gene: TRBV18
abundance: few
CDR3aa: CASSFSVGSGSKDGYTF

j_gene: TRBJ2-3
v_gene: TRBV5-1
abundance: .
CDR3aa: CASSLEGEGDTQYF